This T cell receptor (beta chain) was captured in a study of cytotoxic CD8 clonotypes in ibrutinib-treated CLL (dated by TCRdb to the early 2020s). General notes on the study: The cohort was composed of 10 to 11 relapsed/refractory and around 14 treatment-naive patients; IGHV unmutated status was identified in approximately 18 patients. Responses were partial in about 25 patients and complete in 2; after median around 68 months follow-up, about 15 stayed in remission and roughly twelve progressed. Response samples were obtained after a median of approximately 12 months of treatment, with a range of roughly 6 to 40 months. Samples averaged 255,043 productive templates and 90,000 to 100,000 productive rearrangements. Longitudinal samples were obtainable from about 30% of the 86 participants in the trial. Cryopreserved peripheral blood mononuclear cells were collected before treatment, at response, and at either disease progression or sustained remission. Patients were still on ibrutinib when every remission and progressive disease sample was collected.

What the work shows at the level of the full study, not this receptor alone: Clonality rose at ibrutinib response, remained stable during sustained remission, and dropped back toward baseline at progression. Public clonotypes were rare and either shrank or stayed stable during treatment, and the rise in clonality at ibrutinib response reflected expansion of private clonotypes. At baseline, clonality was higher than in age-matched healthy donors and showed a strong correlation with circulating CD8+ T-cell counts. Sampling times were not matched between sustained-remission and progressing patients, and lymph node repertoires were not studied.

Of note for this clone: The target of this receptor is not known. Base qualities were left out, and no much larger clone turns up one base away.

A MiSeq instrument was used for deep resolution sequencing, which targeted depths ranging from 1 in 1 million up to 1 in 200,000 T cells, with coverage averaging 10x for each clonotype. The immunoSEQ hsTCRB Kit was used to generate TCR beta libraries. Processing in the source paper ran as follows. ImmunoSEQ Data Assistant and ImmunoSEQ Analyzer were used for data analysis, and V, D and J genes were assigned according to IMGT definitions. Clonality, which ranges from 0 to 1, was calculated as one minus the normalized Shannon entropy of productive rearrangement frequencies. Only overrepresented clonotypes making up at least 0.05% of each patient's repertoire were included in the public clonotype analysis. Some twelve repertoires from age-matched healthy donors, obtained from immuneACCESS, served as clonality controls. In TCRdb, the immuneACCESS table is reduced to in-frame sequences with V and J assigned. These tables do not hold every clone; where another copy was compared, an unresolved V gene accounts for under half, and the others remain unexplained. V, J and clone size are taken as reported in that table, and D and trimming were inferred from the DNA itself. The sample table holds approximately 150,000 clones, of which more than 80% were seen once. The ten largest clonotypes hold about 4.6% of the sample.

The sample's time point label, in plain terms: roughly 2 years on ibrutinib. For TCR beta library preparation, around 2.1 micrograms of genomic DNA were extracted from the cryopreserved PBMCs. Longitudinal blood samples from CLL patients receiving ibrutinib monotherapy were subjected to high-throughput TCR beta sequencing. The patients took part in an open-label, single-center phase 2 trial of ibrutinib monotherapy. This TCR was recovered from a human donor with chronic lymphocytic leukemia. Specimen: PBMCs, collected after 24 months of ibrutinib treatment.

The CDR3 region: CASSPSPLPTGANVLTF. Here is the DNA: TGTGCCAGCAGCCCGTCCCCGCTACCCACTGGGGCCAACGTCCTGACTTTC. This receptor chain uses TRBV7-3 and TRBJ2-6; no D gene is confidently identified. Including cysteine and phenylalanine, the CDR3 has 17 amino acids. Only the CDR3 DNA stays, 51 bases, in frame from base 1. V was cut back by 5 bases and J by 2 bases, leaving a gap of 16 bases between them. As encoded in the germline V gene, CDR1 is SGHTA while CDR2 is FQGTGA.